The 12 T cell receptor beta chains reported below all come from one sample, sequenced in a study of post-analysis software for immune sequencing data. The study's findings and limits: When patients were compared with controls, a handful of TRBV segments were more frequent, TRBV5-6, TRBV5-1 and TRBV20-1 among them.

No antigens are known for them. Prepared libraries of TCR beta cDNA carried unique molecular identifiers. A single record per CDR3 protein comes from TCRdb applying MiXCR to the PCR reads. In the table there are over 150,000 distinct CDR3 sequences, roughly 30% of which are singletons. Material: blood. The receptors were gathered from a girl under 18 with multiple sclerosis.

The chain joins TRBV7-2 to TRBJ1-1; weak D call: TRBD1 (5 bases). The germline gives CDR1 SGHTA, CDR2 FQGNSA. V lost 0 bases to trimming and J lost 5 bases, with 10 bases between them. This CDR3 has 14 amino acids. CDR3 DNA sequence: TGTGCCAGCAGCTTAGCCGGGGGGGGGACTGAAGCTTTCTTT. It codes for CASSLAGGGTEAFF.

This clonotype was detected ten times or more. The rearrangement uses TRBV5-1 and TRBJ1-5; TRBD1 might be the D (6 bases). Trimming cost V 4 bases and J 4 bases, with 15 bases left between them. The CDR3 is made up of 15 amino acids. From germline, CDR1 is SGHRS and CDR2 YFSETQ. The CDR3 DNA follows: TGCGCCAGCAGCCCCGGGACATCGTCAAATCAGCCCCAGCATTTT. Its protein is CASSPGTSSNQPQHF.

Comment on this clonotype: A much larger clone sits a single nucleotide away, making a read error possible. V usage is TRBV5-8 and J usage is TRBJ2-3, with D possibly matching TRBD1 (5 bases). The CDR3 loop spans 15 amino acids. Germline V gene sequence: CDR1 SGHTS, CDR2 YDEGEE. Here the CDR3 DNA reads TGTGCCAGCAGCTTGGGTCTGTATAGCACAGGTACGCAGTATTTT. It yields the protein CASSLGLYSTGTQYF. Supplemented by reference TRBV5-8 and TRBJ2-3, the full variable domain reads EAGVTQSPTHLIKTRGQQATLRCSPISGHTSVYWYQQALGLGLQFLLWYDEGEERNRGNFPPRFSGRQFPNYSSELNVNALELEDSALYLCASSLGLYSTGTQYFGPGTRLTVL.

This chain uses TRBV5-1 with TRBJ1-2; 7 nucleotides line up with TRBD1. Germline V gene lookup returns CDR1 SGHRS and CDR2 YFSETQ. V lost 6 bases to trimming and J lost 4 bases; unmatched junction nucleotides: 9. The CDR3 covers 14 residues. The DNA for the CDR3 is TGCGCCAGCAACCCGACAGGGACCTCCTATGGCTACACCTTC. This encodes CASNPTGTSYGYTF.

The chain couples TRBV20-1 to TRBJ2-3; tentative D call: TRBD1 (6 bases). The CDR3 length is 15 residues. The V gene's germline CDR1 is DFQATT and CDR2 SNEGSKA (reference sequence). V lost 0 bases and J lost 9, with 19 bases in between. As DNA, the CDR3 is TGCAGTGCTAGAGATCTGAGACAGGACCAGGGGACGCAGTATTTT. Translation: CSARDLRQDQGTQYF.

This clonotype was found many times. The chain has TRBV10-3 and TRBJ2-1, with D possibly matching TRBD2 (5 bases). V was trimmed by 0 bases and J by 10 bases, leaving 16 bases between them. Germline loops: CDR1 ENHRY, CDR2 SYGVKD. The CDR3 extends over 15 amino acids. This CDR3 reads CAISESNLDFPEQFF. CDR3 nucleotides: TGTGCCATCAGTGAGTCGAATCTGGACTTCCCCGAGCAGTTCTTC.

This clonotype was counted only a few times. The chain is built from TRBV29-1 and TRBJ2-1; D ambiguous. V shed 6 bases and J shed 7 bases, with 7 bases lying between them. The CDR3 length is 10 residues. The germline CDR1 and CDR2 sequences are SQVTM and ANQGSEA. This CDR3 reads CSVFRNEQFF. For the CDR3, the DNA is TGCAGCGTGTTCAGGAATGAGCAGTTCTTC.

Comments on this clonotype: A much larger clone differs from this one at a single base, so this may be a read error. The rearrangement joins TRBV28 to TRBJ2-6; no reliable D call. The germline gives CDR1 MDHEN, CDR2 SYDVKM. This CDR3 contains 14 residues. This chain's CDR3 is CTSNLNSGANVLTF. CDR3 bases: TGTACCAGCAACCTAAACTCTGGGGCCAACGTCCTGACTTTC.

This sequence joins TRBV4-1 and TRBJ2-3; 7 positions agree with TRBD2. The V and J ends lost 4 bases and 4 bases, in that order; junction bases with no gene match: 11. This CDR3 has 16 residues. Germline V gives CDR1 MGHRA, CDR2 YSYEKL. This chain's CDR3 is CASSPRGGSKADTQYF. For the CDR3, the DNA is TGCGCCAGCAGCCCCCGGGGCGGGAGTAAAGCAGATACGCAGTATTTT.

This clonotype was observed at least ten times. The chain employs TRBV29-1 and TRBJ2-5; possibly TRBD2 for D (5 bases). The germline CDR1 and CDR2 sequences are SQVTM and ANQGSEA. The V end lost 7 bases, the J end lost 3 bases, and 15 bases lay between the germline ends. The CDR3 is 13 residues long. The CDR3 DNA reads as TGCAGCGGCAAACAAGGGCGGGAAGAGACCCAGTACTTC. As protein: CSGKQGREETQYF.

The rearrangement links TRBV6-5 to TRBJ2-2, with no clear D. Germline assignment: CDR1 MNHEY and CDR2 SVGAGI. The CDR3 has 14 residues. V was pared by 4 bases and J by 6 bases, with 12 bases between. CDR3 DNA sequence: TGTGCCAGCAGTTGTGTCCACCCAGCCGGGGAGCTGTTTTTT. Translation: CASSCVHPAGELFF.

The chain joins TRBV6-5 to TRBJ2-5, with D perhaps matching TRBD1 (6 bases). The CDR3 sequence is 13 residues long. Germline V CDR1 and CDR2: MNHEY, SVGAGI. The V and J ends lost 6 bases and 0 bases respectively, with 8 bases between them. CDR3 protein: CASRTGDQETQYF. The CDR3 nucleotides read TGTGCCAGCAGGACAGGAGACCAAGAGACCCAGTACTTC.